This T cell receptor beta chain was profiled in a study of blood T cell repertoires in COVID-19. Study overall: T cells, B-cell-depleted T cells, or PBMCs provided the cDNA or gDNA that served as material.

Those who participated ranged in age from 18 to 89 years and resided in about two dozen US areas. Participant-given clinical history determined each cohort assignment. As handled by the study authors: Reference gene primers were amplified, and this amplification served to estimate nucleated cell counts. TCRdb's table, derived via immunoSEQ multiplex PCR, lists solely in-frame clones and lacks some. V and J calls and clone size are those listed in that table; D and trimming were worked out from the DNA. The data hold hundreds of thousands of clones, with about 90% observed a single time. The germline V gene has CDR1 SGDLS and CDR2 YYNGEE. The V and J ends lost 0 bases and 8 bases, in that order; junction bases with no gene match: 9. The CDR3 runs to 16 residues.

Material: PBMCs or T cells enriched from blood (not recorded which). The sequence came from a young woman with acute COVID-19. This chain joins TRBV9 and TRBJ2-1; 9 nucleotides agree with TRBD2. CDR3 in DNA: TGTGCCAGCAGCGTAGTCGCGGGAGGGTCATCATATGAGCAGTTCTTC. Protein product: CASSVVAGGSSYEQFF.